The clone carrying this T cell receptor beta chain was detected only a few times. No antigen is known for it. CDR1 is MGHDK, CDR2 SYGVNS, per germline. The CDR3 consists of 15 residues. Trimming removed 6 bases at V and 4 bases at J, with 17 bases between. cDNA serving as the sequencing template came from extracted, reverse transcribed RNA. The method was immunoSEQ multiplex PCR; TCRdb's version includes in-frame clones alone and lacks a portion of them. Of over 50,000 clones listed, more than 40% were seen once; the top ten hold 17%. This sample is drawn from a study of CD8+ T cells in alopecia areata. Overall study: Treated patients received oral tofacitinib, 5 to 10 mg twice daily. General observations from the study: Affected scalp, especially in alopecia totalis/universalis, had a higher clonality than normal scalp did. Researchers reported that TCR sharing among patients proved less clear than in mice, possibly HLA-linked.

The sample was CD8+ T cells sorted from blood, taken at week 0. J is TRBJ2-3 and V is TRBV25-1, with TRBD1 as a possible D gene (6 bases). The TCR comes from a human donor with alopecia areata. Here the CDR3 reads CASRAGTRLADTQYF. The CDR3 DNA is TGTGCCAGCAGGGCCGGGACACGCCTGGCAGATACGCAGTATTTT. The full variable domain, in which reference TRBV25-1 and TRBJ2-3 provide the parts outside the CDR3, is EADIYQTPRYLVIGTGKKITLECSQTMGHDKMYWYQQDPGMELHLIHYSYGVNSTEKGDLSSESTVSRIRTEHFPLTLESARPSHTSQYLCASRAGTRLADTQYFGPGTRLTVL.